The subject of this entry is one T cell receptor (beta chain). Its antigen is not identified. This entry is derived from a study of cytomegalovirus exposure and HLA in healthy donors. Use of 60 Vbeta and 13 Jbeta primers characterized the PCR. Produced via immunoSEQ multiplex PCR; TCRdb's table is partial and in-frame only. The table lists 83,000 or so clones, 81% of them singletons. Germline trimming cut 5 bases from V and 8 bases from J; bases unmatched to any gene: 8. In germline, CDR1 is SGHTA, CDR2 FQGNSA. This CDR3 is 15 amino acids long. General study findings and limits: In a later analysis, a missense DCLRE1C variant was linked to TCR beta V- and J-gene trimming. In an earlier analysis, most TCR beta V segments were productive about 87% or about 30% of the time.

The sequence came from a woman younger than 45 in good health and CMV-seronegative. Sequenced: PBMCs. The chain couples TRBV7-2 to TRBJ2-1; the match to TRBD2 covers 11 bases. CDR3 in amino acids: CASSELAGAGHEQFF. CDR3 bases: TGTGCCAGCAGCGAACTAGCGGGAGCAGGGCATGAGCAGTTCTTC.